These T cell receptor beta chains were read from a single sample in a study of T cells in Graves' hyperthyroidism and ophthalmopathy. TCRdb called the multiplex PCR reads again in MiXCR, with one record for every CDR3 protein. The sample records 75,000 to 100,000 distinct CDR3 sequences, roughly 49% being singletons. Sequenced material: blood. The receptors stem from a woman in her 40s with Graves' hyperthyroidism. CDR3s include the opening cysteine and the closing phenylalanine or tryptophan. A D gene is named only where the DNA matches it firmly. Clone size, where shown, is once, few, many, or a class for clones that have expanded.

d_gene,v_gene,abundance,len,j_gene,CDR3nt,CDR3aa
-,TRBV4-1,many,16,TRBJ2-6,TGCGCCAGCAGTCCCTCGCCTCCGGGGCCGCCCAACGTCCTGACTTTC,CASSPSPPGPPNVLTF
-,TRBV7-2,-,12,TRBJ1-1,TGTGCCTGGAAAAGCAGTCCCCGAGTGGCTTTCTTT,CAWKSSPRVAFF
-,TRBV10-3,-,15,TRBJ1-6,TGTGCCATCAGTGTCTCTAGCGGAGCCGATTCACCCCTCCACTTT,CAISVSSGADSPLHF
TRBD1,TRBV7-6,many,15,TRBJ1-5,TGTGCCAGCAGCCTAGGGGGCGCCAGCAATCAGCCCCAGCATTTT,CASSLGGASNQPQHF
TRBD1,TRBV6-5,-,17,TRBJ2-7,TGTGCCAGCAGCTTAGTCGTGCGGACAGGGGGTCTCTACGAGCAGTACTTC,CASSLVVRTGGLYEQYF
-,TRBV5-1,-,16,TRBJ1-2,TGCGCCAGCAGACGGGACACGGAGGCACGGTTCTATGGCTACACCTTC,CASRRDTEARFYGYTF
TRBD1,TRBV5-4,few,14,TRBJ1-5,TGTGCCAGCAGCTCCGGGACAGGGTATCAGCCCCAGCATTTT,CASSSGTGYQPQHF
TRBD1,TRBV7-2,many,15,TRBJ2-7,TGTGCCAGCAGGTCTACAGGGGGACCTTCCTACGAGCAGTACTTC,CASRSTGGPSYEQYF
-,TRBV29-1,many,11,TRBJ1-2,TGCAGCGTACACCGCAGGGATGGCTACACCTTC,CSVHRRDGYTF
-,TRBV2,-,15,TRBJ1-6,TGTGCCAGCAGTCGAGAGGAGACAGAGGATTCACCCCTCCACTTT,CASSREETEDSPLHF
TRBD1,TRBV2,many,14,TRBJ1-5,TGTGCCAGCAGCTCACAGGGGGCTATTCAGCCCCAGCATTTT,CASSSQGAIQPQHF
TRBD1,TRBV2,-,14,TRBJ1-2,TGTGTCAGCAGCACGGGACAGGGGGTTAATAGCTACACCTTC,CVSSTGQGVNSYTF
-,TRBV5-1,many,17,TRBJ1-1,TGCGCCAGCAGCCTTGGGAGGACGACAGAAATGAACACTGAAGCTTTCTTT,CASSLGRTTEMNTEAFF
TRBD1,TRBV2,once,11,TRBJ2-5,TGTGCCAGCAAGGGGACAGGGACCCAGTACTTC,CASKGTGTQYF
-,TRBV2,many,15,TRBJ2-3,TGTGCCAGCAGTGTCTCGCGGGTACGCACAGATACGCAGTATTTT,CASSVSRVRTDTQYF